Detailed here is one TCR beta chain. This clone was seen a handful of times. Its antigen target is currently unknown. No quality values exist for individual bases; no much larger clone is one base distant. Participants were included only if at least one PBMC sample before ART initiation and at least two post-ART samples were available. All participants with HIV were treated in the United States of America. Before DNA extraction, cryopreserved samples of about 0.95-10 million PBMC were thawed and then washed. At the time of the earliest PBMC sample, participants with HIV were aged between roughly 20 and 60 years. Each participant contributed PBMC samples from 1-4 timepoints before ART initiation and 2-8 timepoints after ART initiation, with a median of 7 samples. Serial HIV viral load, CD4+ T-cell count, ART history and demographic data were obtained for every participant. A Qiagen kit on a QIAcube was used to extract genomic DNA from unsorted PBMC, with samples processed in batches of 12.

The immunoSEQ hsTCRB v3.0 assay was used at survey level resolution to sequence the TRB variable region. TRB sequencing targeted a depth of about 40,000-50,000 T-cell genomes per sample. TRB libraries were pooled and sequenced on an Illumina MiSeq using a v3 150-cycle kit. Regarding the original processing steps: Repertoire analysis ran in R within a reproducible Nextflow workflow covering QC, data transformation and analysis. Custom analyses were implemented in LymphoSeq2, an R package for AIRR-Seq data exploration. After excluding a few samples that yielded fewer than 5000 total TRB sequences, fewer than 200 HIV repertoires remained for analysis. Among the approximately 190 HIV repertoires that were kept, around 60 were collected before ART initiation and more than 120 were collected after ART initiation. Repertoires were downsampled to 5000 TRB nucleotide sequences, with summary statistics averaged over 100 downsampling iterations. TRB sequences were retained for analysis only if CDR3 regions of at least seven amino acids were present. A Shannon entropy-derived clonality score and the Gini coefficient were used to measure diversity. In the repertoire networks, any two of the top 5000 CDR3 amino acid sequences were connected whenever the two sequences differed by an edit distance of one. GLIPH2 predicted antigen specificity groups and MHC restriction for TRB CDR3 amino acid sequences. To flag known associations with CMV, EBV, HIV or tissue antigens, CDR3 amino acid sequences were compared against VDJdb and McPAS-TCR. Pre-ART, post-ART and control groups were compared with Wilcoxon signed-rank tests and Holm-Bonferroni correction. TCRdb took over this immuneACCESS table, retaining in-frame rearrangements with V and J assigned. Such tables are incomplete; in checked studies, under half of the missing clones stem from an unresolved V gene, and the remainder is unexplained. V and J calls and clone size come straight from that table; D and trimming were deduced from the DNA. The sample contains 28,000 or so clones, roughly 84% of them found a single time. Together, the top ten hold under 8% of the sample.

This specimen belongs to a study of long-term antiretroviral therapy in people with HIV (dated by TCRdb to the early 2020s). Study-wide context: The earliest samples were collected approximately a decade before the 2015 WHO recommendation for immediate ART, a period when ART was typically delayed until CD4 counts fell. This retrospective serial study examined whether starting ART and sustained HIV suppression were associated with changes in the composition and diversity of the TRB repertoire in peripheral blood. From 30 adults with confirmed HIV infection, the cohort provided roughly 200 cryopreserved PBMC samples, gathered serially across a mean of around six years (range 1-12). Of the approximately 30 participants with HIV, about a dozen were female. No cross-contamination during QIAcube processing was seen in test extractions of a monoclonal T-cell line run alongside 30 or so polyclonal samples.

What the work shows at the level of the full study, not this receptor alone: Compared with controls, HIV repertoires had narrower CDR3 length ranges, and the network structure pointed to an antigen-experienced repertoire that shifted only slightly toward naive after ART. The repertoire was dominated across all time points by expanded TRB clones identified before ART initiation, although this dominance was seen to fluctuate and to decrease in many PLHIV after ART. Inferences about post-ART repertoire changes are limited because no data were available on ART adherence, viral resistance or therapy changes. Starting ART was linked to a significant rise in TRB diversity, yet even with long-term ART the diversity remained significantly lower than in transplant donor controls. Owing to limited PBMC availability, only the TCR beta chain was sequenced, without alpha chain pairing. Because pre-ART samples had limited cell numbers, unsorted PBMC were profiled rather than sorted CD4+ and CD8+ T cells. The samples were dated from the mid-2000s to the late 2010s, and the ART regimens that were used may be less effective than current ART regimens.

Measured from the cysteine to the phenylalanine, the CDR3 is 15 residues long. Only the CDR3 region is kept as DNA, spanning 45 bases read in frame from base 1. The V and J ends are trimmed by 0 bases and 2 bases, leaving 10 bases between them. CDR1 MGHRA and CDR2 YSYEKL were looked up in the germline V gene. The chain employs TRBV4-1 and TRBJ1-2, with the identity of the D gene unclear. The TCR comes from a man aged 18 to 30 with HIV. This specimen was unsorted PBMCs, taken 0.4 years after starting antiretroviral therapy. In nucleotides, the sequence is TGCGCCAGCAGCCAAGATCCGGGAACCAACTATGGCTACACCTTC. The translation is CASSQDPGTNYGYTF.